This TCR beta chain was recovered during a study of blood T cell repertoires in COVID-19. Study-level information: Samples taken during acute and convalescent COVID-19 were collected in the United States, Italy and Spain. PBMCs, B-cell-depleted T cells, or T cells were the source of the cDNA or gDNA that made up the material.

The CDR3 loop spans 14 amino acids. Germline V CDR1 and CDR2: SNHLY, FYNNEI. V lost 5 bases and J lost 6; bases outside the gene matches: 5. Authors' processing steps: Estimated nucleated cell counts came from reference gene primer amplification. Clones were read by immunoSEQ multiplex PCR, and TCRdb kept only the in-frame ones, dropping some. V, J and clone size reflect that table, while D and trimming were determined from the DNA. The table includes tens of thousands of clones, less than 75% detected once. The clonotype was recovered from a woman in her forties or fifties with active or convalescent COVID-19. The chain is built from TRBV2 and TRBJ2-2, with 8 bases matching TRBD1. The specimen was peripheral blood. The DNA of the CDR3 is TGTGCCAGCAGTCTACAGGGGGACGCCGGGGAGCTGTTTTTT. This encodes CASSLQGDAGELFF.